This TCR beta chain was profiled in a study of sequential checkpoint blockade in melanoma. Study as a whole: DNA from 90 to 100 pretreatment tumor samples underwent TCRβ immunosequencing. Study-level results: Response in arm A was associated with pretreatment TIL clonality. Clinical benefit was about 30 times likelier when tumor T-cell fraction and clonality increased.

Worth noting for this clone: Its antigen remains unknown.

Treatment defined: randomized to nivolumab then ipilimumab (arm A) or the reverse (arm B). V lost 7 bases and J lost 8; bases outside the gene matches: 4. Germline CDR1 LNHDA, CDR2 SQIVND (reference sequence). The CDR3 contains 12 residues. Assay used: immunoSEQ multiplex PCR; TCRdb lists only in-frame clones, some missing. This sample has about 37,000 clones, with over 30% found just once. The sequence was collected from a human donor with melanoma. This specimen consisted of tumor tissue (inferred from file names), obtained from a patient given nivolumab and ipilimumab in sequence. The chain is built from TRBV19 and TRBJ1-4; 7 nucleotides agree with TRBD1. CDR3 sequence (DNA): TGTGCCAGTACACAGGGGAGAGAAAAACTGTTTTTT. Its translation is CASTQGREKLFF.